This T cell receptor beta chain was captured by sequencing in a study of Graves' ophthalmopathy and Graves' hyperthyroidism. Study-level points and caveats: Among expanded thyroid clonotypes above 0.001 frequency, most also occurred in blood.

For this clonotype: Antigen unknown.

As the template, RNA transcripts were used to amplify TCR beta CDR3 regions. Investigators did first-round RT-PCR with HTBI primers, then second-round multiplex PCR. One entry per CDR3 protein, called by TCRdb with MiXCR from the multiplex PCR reads. This sample yields over a million distinct CDR3 sequences, of which approximately 35% are seen a single time; over 8.5% belongs to the top ten. The CDR3 sequence is 13 residues long. Looked up from germline, CDR1 is MGHRA and CDR2 is YSYEKL. Losses at the gene ends were 3 bases for V and 6 bases for J; bases not matched to a gene: 3. Hyperthyroidism patients, all newly diagnosed, had under 2 months' duration and ages of 18 to 65.

This clonotype originated in an adult man with Graves' hyperthyroidism. The sample consisted of peripheral blood or thyroid tissue (not recorded which). The rearrangement joins TRBV4-1 to TRBJ2-7; the match to TRBD1 covers 9 bases. This chain's CDR3 is CASSQKTGGEQYF. The CDR3 region has the DNA TGCGCCAGCAGCCAGAAGACAGGGGGCGAGCAGTACTTC.